This T cell receptor beta chain was identified during a study of T cells in localized non-small cell lung cancer. Study conclusions and caveats: Measurement of T cell clonality placed uninvolved adjacent lung highest, above the level in tumor.

Looked up from germline, CDR1 is ENHRY and CDR2 is SYGVKD. The CDR3 runs 14 residues. V lost 6 bases and J lost 2, with 11 bases in between. On this clone: The antigen is undetermined.

Clones were sequenced by immunoSEQ multiplex PCR, and TCRdb holds only the in-frame ones, with some missing. This sample yields some 34,000 clones, of which over 75% are seen a single time; roughly 16% belongs to the top ten. The rearrangement links TRBV10-3 to TRBJ2-1, with D tentatively TRBD1 (6 bases). Material: peripheral blood, obtained before any cancer treatment. This receptor was taken from a male donor aged 60 or over with stage III squamous cell lung carcinoma. The CDR3 here is CAIRTDSAYNEQFF. DNA of the CDR3: TGTGCCATCAGGACGGACAGCGCCTACAATGAGCAGTTCTTC.